This TCR beta chain was obtained from a study of response to subunit inactivated influenza vaccine. Study-wide points: Each seasonal influenza vaccination recruits few new T cells, the authors suggested.

As for this clonotype: The antigen remains undetermined.

V was pared by 4 bases and J by 8 bases, with 1 base of the junction left unmatched. CDR1 SGHTA and CDR2 FQGNSA come from the germline V gene. CDR3 size: 12 residues. Each CDR3 protein gets one entry after TCRdb re-called the RT-PCR reads with MiXCR. The sample has 500,000 or so distinct CDR3 sequences; 16% are singletons. The chain is built from TRBV7-2 and TRBJ2-2; the match to TRBD1 covers 7 bases. The material was CD4+ T cells sorted from PBMCs, obtained roughly 24 months after vaccination. This sequence was found in a man in his fifties or sixties who received an inactivated influenza vaccine. Here the CDR3 reads CASSWGQGELFF. The DNA of the CDR3 is TGTGCCAGCAGCTGGGGACAGGGGGAGCTGTTTTTT.